This entry lists 25 T cell receptor beta chains sequenced from one sample in a study of blood T cell repertoires in COVID-19. Only in-frame clones appear in the TCRdb table, and some are missing; sequencing was by immunoSEQ multiplex PCR. The data hold about 350,000 clones, with roughly nine tenths observed a single time. What was sequenced was peripheral blood. The receptors were sampled from a woman in her sixties with COVID-19, enrolled during active disease.

In its sample, this clone was seen once. The chain employs TRBV18 and TRBJ1-6, with a tentative D call TRBD1 (5 bases). V was clipped by 3 bases and J by 9 bases, with 15 bases between them. Per germline, CDR1 KGHSH and CDR2 LQKENI. The CDR3 is 15 residues long. CDR3 amino acids: CASSPYGGSSSPLHF. CDR3 coding DNA: TGTGCCAGCTCACCCTACGGGGGAAGTAGTTCACCCCTCCACTTT. The full variable domain, its missing parts supplied by reference TRBV18 and TRBJ1-6, is NAGVMQNPRHLVRRRGQEARLRCSPMKGHSHVYWYRQLPEEGLKFMVYLQKENIIDESGMPKERFSAEFPKEGPSILRIQQVVRGDSAAYFCASSPYGGSSSPLHFGNGTRLTVT.

The V and J genes are TRBV7-2 and TRBJ2-6; TRBD2 matches at 11 bases. V dropped 4 bases and J dropped 2; count of bases not matched to a gene: 4. Per the germline V gene, CDR1 is SGHTA and CDR2 is FQGNSA. The CDR3 covers 17 residues. CDR3 bases: TGTGCCAGCAGCTATGCTAGCGGGGGGCCTGGGGCCAACGTCCTGACTTTC. Amino acids: CASSYASGGPGANVLTF.

This rearrangement joins TRBV28 to TRBJ1-5; a weak D match, TRBD1 (6 bases). The ends were cut back, 4 bases at V and 9 bases at J, with 22 bases in the middle. CDR1 and CDR2 from the germline V gene are MDHEN and SYDVKM. This CDR3 contains 16 residues. CDR3 sequence reads: CASSSMLTGGVGPQHF. The CDR3 nucleotides are TGTGCCAGCAGTTCCATGTTGACAGGTGGAGTAGGGCCCCAGCATTTT.

This chain joins TRBV12-3 or TRBV12-4 and TRBJ2-1; the D is unclear. The CDR3 extends over 12 amino acids. The V end was cut by 2 bases, the J end by 10 bases, with 9 bases between. The CDR3 bases are TGTGCCAGCAGTTTATCGAGGTACGAGCAGTTCTTC. Translation gives CASSLSRYEQFF.

This chain uses TRBV6-6 with TRBJ1-5, with 7 bases identical to TRBD1. Germline CDR1 MNHNY, CDR2 SVGAGI (reference sequence). V lost 5 bases and J lost 1; bases outside the gene matches: 5. This CDR3 spans 15 amino acids. The CDR3 reads CASSRMGQSNQPQHF. The CDR3, as DNA: TGTGCCAGCAGTAGAATGGGACAGAGCAATCAGCCCCAGCATTTT.

This chain links TRBV30 with TRBJ1-1; possibly TRBD1 for D (6 bases). Germline assignment: CDR1 GTSNPN and CDR2 SVGIG (reference sequence). V shed 0 bases and J shed 4 bases, with 12 bases lying between them. The CDR3 runs 14 residues. The CDR3 nucleotides read TGTGCCTGGAGTGTTAACAGGGCTTCCACTGAAGCTTTCTTT. This encodes CAWSVNRASTEAFF. The variable domain in full, completed from reference TRBV30 and TRBJ1-1, reads SQTIHQWPATLVQPVGSPLSLECTVEGTSNPNLYWYRQAAGRGLQLLFYSVGIGQISSEVPQNLSASRPQDRQFILSSKKLLLSDSGFYLCAWSVNRASTEAFFGQGTRLTVV.

This clone has just one count. The J gene is TRBJ2-2, the V gene TRBV18; weak D call: TRBD1 (5 bases). The CDR3 covers 16 residues. The V end lost 1 base, the J end lost 0 bases, and 9 bases lay between the germline ends. Germline CDR1 and CDR2: KGHSH and LQKENI. CDR3 amino acids: CASSPRQNPNTGELFF. The CDR3 DNA follows: TGTGCCAGCTCACCACGACAGAACCCGAACACCGGGGAGCTGTTTTTT.

The V and J genes are TRBV7-2 and TRBJ1-1; TRBD1 might be the D (5 bases). This CDR3 region has 14 residues. Trimming took 7 bases from V and 1 from J, leaving 13 bases between them. Germline CDR1 reads SGHTA; CDR2 reads FQGNSA. The chain's CDR3 is CASTLDIWNTEAFF. The CDR3 DNA reads TGTGCCAGCACCTTGGACATTTGGAACACTGAAGCTTTCTTT.

The chain carries TRBV27 and TRBJ1-2, with 7 bases aligning to TRBD1. The V gene's germline CDR1 is MNHEY and CDR2 SMNVEV (reference sequence). This CDR3 comprises 17 residues. The V gene end was trimmed by 3 bases and the J gene end by 2 bases; junction bases not matched to a gene: 12. The CDR3 loop reads CASSFQGGEPGNYGYTF. CDR3 coding DNA: TGTGCCAGCAGTTTTCAGGGGGGCGAGCCGGGAAACTATGGCTACACCTTC.

The chain links TRBV18 to TRBJ1-5, with 10 bases that match TRBD1. CDR3 length equals 17 residues. Germline CDR1 KGHSH, CDR2 LQKENI. Trimming at V came to 3 bases and at J to 8 bases, leaving 13 bases not matched to a gene. The CDR3 coding sequence is TGTGCCAGCTCACCCCCTATGGACAGGGGGATAGAGAAGCCCCAGCATTTT. This gives the protein CASSPPMDRGIEKPQHF.

This clone appeared a single time. Other DNA sequences of this sample code for an identical CDR3. This rearrangement joins TRBV7-9 to TRBJ2-5, with 8 positions matching TRBD2. The junction had 3 bases not matched to a gene; V was cut back by 1 base and J by 5 bases. Germline CDR1 SEHNR, CDR2 FQNEAQ (reference sequence). The CDR3 has 14 residues. DNA for the CDR3: TGTGCCAGCAGCTTAGGCCTAGCGGGCGAGACCCAGTACTTC. As protein: CASSLGLAGETQYF.

DNA for the CDR3: TGTGCCAGCAGCATATCAGGACAGGAAGCTTTCTTT. This encodes CASSISGQEAFF. The rearrangement joins TRBV7-2 to TRBJ1-1, with D perhaps matching TRBD1 (6 bases). V gave up 5 bases and J gave up 8 bases, with 12 bases separating them. This CDR3 comprises 12 residues. Germline assignment: CDR1 SGHTA and CDR2 FQGNSA. The complete variable domain, with remaining parts taken from reference TRBV7-2 and TRBJ1-1, reads GAGVSQSPSNKVTEKGKDVELRCDPISGHTALYWYRQSLGQGLEFLIYFQGNSAPDKSGLPSDRFSAERTGGSVSTLTIQRTQQEDSAVYLCASSISGQEAFFGQGTRLTVV.

This chain uses TRBV18 with TRBJ1-5, with D possibly TRBD1 on 5 matching bases. V lost 5 bases to trimming and J lost 3 bases, with 14 bases between them. Germline values: CDR1 KGHSH, CDR2 LQKENI. The CDR3 length is 15 residues. CDR3 coding DNA: TGTGCCAGCTCAACGGACATCGGGCACAATCAGCCCCAGCATTTT. Its translation is CASSTDIGHNQPQHF. Together with reference TRBV18 and TRBJ1-5, the CDR3 gives the full variable domain: NAGVMQNPRHLVRRRGQEARLRCSPMKGHSHVYWYRQLPEEGLKFMVYLQKENIIDESGMPKERFSAEFPKEGPSILRIQQVVRGDSAAYFCASSTDIGHNQPQHFGDGTRLSIL.

This clone came up once. The chain couples TRBV7-2 to TRBJ1-1, with TRBD1 as a possible D gene (5 bases). Germline CDR1 SGHTA, CDR2 FQGNSA. The CDR3 covers 15 residues. V lost 2 bases to trimming and J lost 1 base, with 11 bases between them. The CDR3 DNA reads as TGTGCCAGCAGCTTATCGGGGGACCCGAACACTGAAGCTTTCTTT. This gives the protein CASSLSGDPNTEAFF.

V usage is TRBV5-1 and J usage is TRBJ1-2, with 7 nucleotides matching TRBD1. After removal of 5 bases from V and 8 bases from J, the junction contained 9 bases not matched to a gene. Per the germline V gene, CDR1 is SGHRS and CDR2 is YFSETQ. The CDR3 has 13 residues. The CDR3 DNA follows: TGCGCCAGCAGAAATTGGGACAGACAAGGCTACACCTTC. Translated: CASRNWDRQGYTF.

The V and J genes are TRBV29-1 and TRBJ1-2; D is possibly TRBD1 (5 bases). This CDR3 has 11 residues. Trimming shortened V by 7 bases and J by 6 bases, and 12 bases separated the two germline ends. The germline V gene encodes CDR1 SQVTM and CDR2 ANQGSEA. CDR3 nucleotide sequence: TGCAGCGGGCGGGGGGTAGATGGCTACACCTTC. Protein product: CSGRGVDGYTF. The full variable domain, its missing parts supplied by reference TRBV29-1 and TRBJ1-2, is SAVISQKPSRDICQRGTSLTIQCQVDSQVTMMFWYRQQPGQSLTLIATANQGSEATYESGFVIDKFPISRPNLTFSTLTVSNMSPEDSSIYLCSGRGVDGYTFGSGTRLTVV.

This clone occurred once. The chain employs TRBV28 and TRBJ2-7; no clear D. The V and J ends lost 5 bases and 1 base respectively, with 3 bases between them. CDR3 size: 11 residues. Per the germline V gene, CDR1 is MDHEN and CDR2 is SYDVKM. CDR3 region: CASSHSYEQYF. DNA for the CDR3: TGTGCCAGCAGTCATTCCTACGAGCAGTACTTC. Filled out from reference TRBV28 and TRBJ2-7, the complete variable domain reads DVKVTQSSRYLVKRTGEKVFLECVQDMDHENMFWYRQDPGLGLRLIYFSYDVKMKEKGDIPEGYSVSREKKERFSLILESASTNQTSMYLCASSHSYEQYFGPGTRLTVT.

This rearrangement joins TRBV5-8 to TRBJ1-1; D may be TRBD1 (6 bases). The CDR3 covers 15 residues. Germline V gene sequence: CDR1 SGHTS, CDR2 YDEGEE. Trimming removed 4 bases at V and 5 bases at J, with 18 bases between. The CDR3 loop is CASSDKGTKRTEAFF. The CDR3 DNA reads TGTGCCAGCAGCGATAAGGGGACAAAACGGACTGAAGCTTTCTTT.

The chain combines TRBV25-1 with TRBJ1-2; the match to TRBD1 covers 7 bases. CDR3 length equals 15 residues. J was trimmed by 8 bases and V by 3 bases; bases with no gene match: 12. Germline CDR1 and CDR2: MGHDK and SYGVNS. The CDR3 DNA reads as TGTGCCAGCAGTGACCCCGGGAAGGGGGCGCAGGGCTACACCTTC. This sequence encodes CASSDPGKGAQGYTF.

The rearrangement uses TRBV7-8 and TRBJ1-5; 8 bases align to TRBD1. The CDR3 spans 17 residues. V was clipped by 1 base and J by 0 bases; unmatched bases: 5. Germline V lookup: CDR1 SGHVS, CDR2 FQNEAQ. The CDR3 DNA follows: TGTGCCAGCAGCTTAGGGACAGGGAGGAATAGCAATCAGCCCCAGCATTTT. Its translation: CASSLGTGRNSNQPQHF.

V and J are TRBV7-9 and TRBJ2-1, with D possibly TRBD1 on 7 matching bases. Germline CDR1 and CDR2: SEHNR and FQNEAQ (reference sequence). This CDR3 is 14 amino acids long. The V end was cut by 7 bases, the J end by 5 bases, with 15 bases between. The CDR3, as DNA: TGTGCCAGCACCCAGGGGGGCAAAAACAATGAGCAGTTCTTC. Residues: CASTQGGKNNEQFF.

CDR3 protein: CASSLGRGQGYTF. The CDR3 coding sequence is TGTGCCAGCAGTTTAGGCAGGGGGCAGGGCTACACCTTC. This chain connects TRBV27 to TRBJ1-2; the match to TRBD1 covers 8 bases. This CDR3 contains 13 residues. Germline CDR1 MNHEY, CDR2 SMNVEV (reference sequence). The trim removed 2 bases at V and 8 bases at J, leaving 4 bases unmatched.

The chain uses TRBV18 and TRBJ2-3; 7 bases map to TRBD2. V trimming: 3 bases; J trimming: 4 bases; junction bases outside the gene matches: 13. The germline gives CDR1 KGHSH, CDR2 LQKENI. The CDR3 length is 17 residues. The CDR3: CASSPLASGNVPDTQYF. CDR3 DNA sequence: TGTGCCAGCTCACCGCTGGCTAGCGGTAATGTCCCAGATACGCAGTATTTT. The whole variable domain, filled in from reference TRBV18 and TRBJ2-3, reads NAGVMQNPRHLVRRRGQEARLRCSPMKGHSHVYWYRQLPEEGLKFMVYLQKENIIDESGMPKERFSAEFPKEGPSILRIQQVVRGDSAAYFCASSPLASGNVPDTQYFGPGTRLTVL.

This chain joins TRBV7-3 and TRBJ2-5; 9 bases line up with TRBD2. V lost 6 bases, J lost 1 base, and 6 bases stayed unmatched. CDR3 length: 15 residues. Germline assignment: CDR1 SGHTA and CDR2 FQGTGA. CDR3 DNA: TGTGCCAGCAGTTCAAGCGGGGGGCCCCAAGAGACCCAGTACTTC. Translation: CASSSSGGPQETQYF.

This chain links TRBV5-1 with TRBJ2-5; 9 nucleotides agree with TRBD2. The J segment lost 5 bases and the V segment lost 3 bases, leaving 8 bases of the junction unmatched. There are 15 residues in the CDR3. Germline lookup yields CDR1 SGHRS and CDR2 YFSETQ. The CDR3 reads CASSWLGLASETQYF. The CDR3 region has the DNA TGCGCCAGCAGCTGGTTGGGACTAGCATCGGAGACCCAGTACTTC.